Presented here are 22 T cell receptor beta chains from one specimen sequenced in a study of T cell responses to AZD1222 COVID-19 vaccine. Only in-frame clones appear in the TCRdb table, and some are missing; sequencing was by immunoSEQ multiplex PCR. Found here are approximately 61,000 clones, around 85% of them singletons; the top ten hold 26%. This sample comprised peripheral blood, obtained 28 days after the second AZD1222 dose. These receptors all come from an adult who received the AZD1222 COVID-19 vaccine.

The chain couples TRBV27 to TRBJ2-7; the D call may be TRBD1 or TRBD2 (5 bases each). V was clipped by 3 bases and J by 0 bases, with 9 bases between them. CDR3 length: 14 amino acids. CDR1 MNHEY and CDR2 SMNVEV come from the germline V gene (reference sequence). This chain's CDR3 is CASSLERGSYEQYF. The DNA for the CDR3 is TGTGCCAGCAGTTTGGAGAGGGGCTCCTACGAGCAGTACTTC.

DNA of the CDR3: TGTGCCAGCAGCAAATTAGCGGGAGGAACCTACGAGCAGTACTTC. This encodes CASSKLAGGTYEQYF. The chain recombines TRBV6-2 or TRBV6-3 with TRBJ2-7, with 10 bases aligning to TRBD2. Unmatched junction bases numbered 7, after V lost 6 bases and J lost 2 bases. CDR1 is MNHEY and CDR2 is SVGEGT in the germline V gene. The CDR3 length is 15 residues.

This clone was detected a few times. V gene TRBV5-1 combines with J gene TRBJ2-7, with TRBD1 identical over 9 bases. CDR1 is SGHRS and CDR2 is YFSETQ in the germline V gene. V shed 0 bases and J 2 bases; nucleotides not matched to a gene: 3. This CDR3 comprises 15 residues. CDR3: CASSLEGQGAYEQYF. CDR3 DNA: TGCGCCAGCAGCTTGGAGGGACAGGGTGCCTACGAGCAGTACTTC.

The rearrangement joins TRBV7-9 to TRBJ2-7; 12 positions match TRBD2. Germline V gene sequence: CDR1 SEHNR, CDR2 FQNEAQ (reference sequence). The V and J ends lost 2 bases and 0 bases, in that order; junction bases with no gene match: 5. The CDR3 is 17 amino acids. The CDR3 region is CASSLLSSGRDSYEQYF. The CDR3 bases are TGTGCCAGCAGCTTACTGTCTAGCGGGAGGGACTCCTACGAGCAGTACTTC.

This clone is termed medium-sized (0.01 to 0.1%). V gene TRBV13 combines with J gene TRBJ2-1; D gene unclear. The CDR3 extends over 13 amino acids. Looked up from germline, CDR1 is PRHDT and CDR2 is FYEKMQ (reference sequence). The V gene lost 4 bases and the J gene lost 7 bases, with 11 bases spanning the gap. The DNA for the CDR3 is TGTGCCAGCAGCTCCACCCGGATGAATGAGCAGTTCTTC. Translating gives CASSSTRMNEQFF.

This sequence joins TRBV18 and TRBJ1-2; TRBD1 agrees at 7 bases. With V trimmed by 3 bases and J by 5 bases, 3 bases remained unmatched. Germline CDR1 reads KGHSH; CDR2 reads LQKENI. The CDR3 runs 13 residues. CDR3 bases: TGTGCCAGCTCACCCGAGACAGGGTATGGCTACACCTTC. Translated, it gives CASSPETGYGYTF.

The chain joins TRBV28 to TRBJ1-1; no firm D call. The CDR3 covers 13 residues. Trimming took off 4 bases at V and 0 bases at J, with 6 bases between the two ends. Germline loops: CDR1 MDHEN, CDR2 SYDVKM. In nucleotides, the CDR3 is TGTGCCAGCAGTTCCTTCATGAACACTGAAGCTTTCTTT. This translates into CASSSFMNTEAFF.

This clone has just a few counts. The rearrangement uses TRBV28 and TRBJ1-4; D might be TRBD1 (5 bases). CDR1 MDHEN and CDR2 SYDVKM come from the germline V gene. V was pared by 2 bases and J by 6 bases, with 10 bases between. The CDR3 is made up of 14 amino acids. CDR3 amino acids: CASSLGGGHEKLFF. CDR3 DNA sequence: TGTGCCAGCAGTTTAGGGGGGGGACATGAAAAACTGTTTTTT. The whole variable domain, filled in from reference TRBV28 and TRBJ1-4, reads DVKVTQSSRYLVKRTGEKVFLECVQDMDHENMFWYRQDPGLGLRLIYFSYDVKMKEKGDIPEGYSVSREKKERFSLILESASTNQTSMYLCASSLGGGHEKLFFGSGTQLSVL.

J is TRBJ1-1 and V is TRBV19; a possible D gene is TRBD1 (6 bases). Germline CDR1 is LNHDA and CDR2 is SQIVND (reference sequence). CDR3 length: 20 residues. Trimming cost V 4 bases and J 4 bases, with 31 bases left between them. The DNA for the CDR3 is TGTGCCAGTAGTACCCTTTCGACGGAAGGGGGGGGGTATGAAACCACTGAAGCTTTCTTT. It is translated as CASSTLSTEGGGYETTEAFF. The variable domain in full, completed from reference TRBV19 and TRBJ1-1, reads DGGITQSPKYLFRKEGQNVTLSCEQNLNHDAMYWYRQDPGQGLRLIYYSQIVNDFQKGDIAEGYSVSREKKESFPLTVTSAQKNPTAFYLCASSTLSTEGGGYETTEAFFGQGTRLTVV.

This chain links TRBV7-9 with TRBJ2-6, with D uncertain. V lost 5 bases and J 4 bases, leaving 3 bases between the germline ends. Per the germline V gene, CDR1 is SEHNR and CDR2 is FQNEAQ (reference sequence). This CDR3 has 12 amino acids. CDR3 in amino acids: CASSGGANVLTF. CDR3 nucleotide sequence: TGTGCCAGCAGCGGGGGGGCCAACGTCCTGACTTTC.

In DNA, the CDR3 is TGCGCCAGCAAGGGGACTGAAAAACTGTTTTTT. It specifies CASKGTEKLFF. The rearrangement links TRBV5-1 to TRBJ1-4; possible D gene TRBD1, 5 bases. Germline lookup yields CDR1 SGHRS and CDR2 YFSETQ. Trimming removed 6 bases from V and 7 bases from J, with 7 bases in between. This CDR3 region has 11 residues.

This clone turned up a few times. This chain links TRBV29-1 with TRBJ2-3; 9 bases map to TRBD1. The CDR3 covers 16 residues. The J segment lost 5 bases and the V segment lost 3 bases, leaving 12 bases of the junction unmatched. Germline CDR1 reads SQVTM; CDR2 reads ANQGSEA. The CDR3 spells CSVDGTGNVPGDTQYF. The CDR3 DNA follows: TGCAGCGTTGACGGGACAGGGAACGTTCCGGGAGATACGCAGTATTTT.

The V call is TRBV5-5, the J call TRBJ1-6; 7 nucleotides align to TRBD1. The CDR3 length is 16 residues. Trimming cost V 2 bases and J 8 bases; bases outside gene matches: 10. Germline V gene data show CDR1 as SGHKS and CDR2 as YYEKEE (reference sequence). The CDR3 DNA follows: TGTGCCAGCAGCTTTTCTGACAGGGTAATGGATTCACCCCTCCACTTT. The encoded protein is CASSFSDRVMDSPLHF.

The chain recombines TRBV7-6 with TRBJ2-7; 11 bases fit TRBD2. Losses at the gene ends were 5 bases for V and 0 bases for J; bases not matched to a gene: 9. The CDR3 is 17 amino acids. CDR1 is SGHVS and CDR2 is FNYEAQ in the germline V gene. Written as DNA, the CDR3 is TGTGCCAGCAGCGAATCAATGACTAGCGGGAACTCCTACGAGCAGTACTTC. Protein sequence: CASSESMTSGNSYEQYF.

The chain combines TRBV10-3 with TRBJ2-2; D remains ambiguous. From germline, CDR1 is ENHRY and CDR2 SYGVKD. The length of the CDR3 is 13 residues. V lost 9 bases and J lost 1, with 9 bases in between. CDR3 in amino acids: CAINPENTGELFF. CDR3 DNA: TGTGCCATTAACCCGGAGAACACCGGGGAGCTGTTTTTT.

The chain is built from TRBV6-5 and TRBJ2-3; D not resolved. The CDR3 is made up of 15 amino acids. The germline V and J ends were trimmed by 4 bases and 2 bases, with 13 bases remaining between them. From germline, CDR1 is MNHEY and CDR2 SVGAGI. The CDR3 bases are TGTGCCAGCAGTTGGGAACGGGCCTCCACAGATACGCAGTATTTT. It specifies CASSWERASTDTQYF.

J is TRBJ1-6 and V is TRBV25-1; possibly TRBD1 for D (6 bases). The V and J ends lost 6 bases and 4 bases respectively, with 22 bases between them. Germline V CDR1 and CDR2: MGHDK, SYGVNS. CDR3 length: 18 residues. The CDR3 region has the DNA TGTGCCAGCAGACTAACAATCCAGGGACAACTATATAATTCACCCCTCCACTTT. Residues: CASRLTIQGQLYNSPLHF.

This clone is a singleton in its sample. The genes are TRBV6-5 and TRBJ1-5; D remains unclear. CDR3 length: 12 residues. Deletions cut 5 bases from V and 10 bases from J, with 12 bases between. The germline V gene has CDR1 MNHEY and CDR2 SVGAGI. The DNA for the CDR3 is TGTGCCAGCAGTCCCGTTGGAGGACCCCAGCATTTT. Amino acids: CASSPVGGPQHF.

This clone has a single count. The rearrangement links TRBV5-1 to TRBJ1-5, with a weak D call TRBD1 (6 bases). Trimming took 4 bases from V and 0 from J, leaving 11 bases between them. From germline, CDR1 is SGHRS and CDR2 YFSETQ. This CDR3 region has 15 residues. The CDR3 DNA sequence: TGCGCCAGCAGCGAACAGGGTGGTAGCAATCAGCCCCAGCATTTT. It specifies CASSEQGGSNQPQHF.

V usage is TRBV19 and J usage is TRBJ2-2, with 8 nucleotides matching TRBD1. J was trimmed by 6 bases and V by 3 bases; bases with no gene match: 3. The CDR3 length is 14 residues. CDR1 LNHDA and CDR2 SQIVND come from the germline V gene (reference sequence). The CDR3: CASSIQGASGELFF. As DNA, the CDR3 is TGTGCCAGTAGTATCCAGGGGGCATCCGGGGAGCTGTTTTTT.

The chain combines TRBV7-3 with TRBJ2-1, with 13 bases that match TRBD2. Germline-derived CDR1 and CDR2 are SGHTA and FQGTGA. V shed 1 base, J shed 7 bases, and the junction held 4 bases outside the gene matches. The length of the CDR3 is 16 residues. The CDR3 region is CASSLIGTSGKNEQFF. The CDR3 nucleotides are TGTGCCAGCAGCTTAATAGGGACTAGCGGGAAGAATGAGCAGTTCTTC.

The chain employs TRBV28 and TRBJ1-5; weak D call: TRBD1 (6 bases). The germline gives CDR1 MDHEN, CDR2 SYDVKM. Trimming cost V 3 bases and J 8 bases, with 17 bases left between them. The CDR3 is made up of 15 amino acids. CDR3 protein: CASSLDAGQGKPQHF. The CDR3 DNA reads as TGTGCCAGCAGTTTGGATGCAGGCCAGGGGAAGCCCCAGCATTTT.